This TCR beta chain was retrieved from a study of T cells in tuberculosis. Whole-study context: CD1B tetramers identified T cells specific for mycobacterial lipid GMM.

Germline V CDR1 and CDR2: MNHEY, SMNVEV (reference sequence). The CDR3 is 17 residues long. Unmatched junction bases numbered 10, after V lost 4 bases and J lost 3 bases. The study's findings and limits: Active tuberculosis TCR-alpha repertoires lay closer to GMM-specific TCRs than IGRA-negative controls, suggesting clonal expansion.

The method was immunoSEQ multiplex PCR; TCRdb's version includes in-frame clones alone and lacks a portion of them. Here the sample spans roughly 31,000 clones, roughly 88% being singletons. As for time point: new active TB diagnosis, blood taken before or within 7 days of starting treatment. Comments on this clone: Antigen specificity is unknown.

The genes are TRBV27 and TRBJ2-2, with TRBD2 identical over 8 bases. The TCR comes from an adult with tuberculosis. The starting material was PBMCs, obtained at tuberculosis diagnosis. The CDR3 protein is CASSYLSGRWDTGELFF. CDR3 DNA: TGTGCCAGCAGTTACCTCAGCGGGAGATGGGACACCGGGGAGCTGTTTTTT.